Shown below are 14 T cell receptor beta chains from a single sample sequenced in a study of T cells in Graves' hyperthyroidism and ophthalmopathy (dated by TCRdb to the late 2010s). Receptor amplification or capture employed multiplex PCR. Sequencing took place on an Illumina HiSeq 2000. TCR beta CDR3 regions were amplified from RNA transcripts. A first-round RT-PCR of the TCR CDR3 used the HTBI primer set with the Qiagen OneStep RT-PCR kit. Using fastp at Q25 and MiXCR, TCRdb reprocessed the public reads and kept productive beta chains. Under each unique CDR3 protein, matching rows form one entry showing the most common genes and DNA. Here the sample has around 420,000 distinct CDR3 sequences; around 16% occur a single time. The ten largest clones capture roughly 15% of the sample. The specimen sequenced was blood. The origin of the receptors is a woman under 30 with Graves' hyperthyroidism.

About this clonotype itself: At one boundary the junction diverges from the germline segment, which might be a read error. The chain couples TRBV6-1 to TRBJ2-1; the D is unclear. This CDR3 comprises 11 residues. CDR1 MNHNS and CDR2 SASEGT come from the germline V gene. DNA for the CDR3: TGTGCCATCAGCCTCGACAATGAGCAGTCCTTC. Residues: CAISLDNEQSF.

This clonotype has at least ten counts. This chain connects TRBV29-1 to TRBJ2-5, with 11 bases matching TRBD2. CDR1 and CDR2 from the germline V gene are SQVTM and ANQGSEA. The V and J ends lost 4 bases and 5 bases, in that order; junction bases with no gene match: 6. The CDR3 sequence is 14 residues long. The CDR3 bases are TGCAGCGTTGCAACTAGCGGGAGTCGGGAGACCCAGTACTTC. It yields the protein CSVATSGSRETQYF.

This rearrangement joins TRBV20-1 to TRBJ2-3, with a possible D match to TRBD2 (7 bases). Germline CDR1 reads DFQATT; CDR2 reads SNEGSKA (reference sequence). V lost 1 base to trimming and J lost 1 base, with 21 bases between them. The CDR3 sequence is 18 residues long. CDR3 residues: CSARAGVWGGSGTDTQYF. CDR3 DNA sequence: TGCAGTGCTAGAGCAGGGGTTTGGGGCGGGAGTGGCACAGATACGCAGTATTTT.

This clonotype was counted many times. This chain connects TRBV28 to TRBJ1-1; maybe TRBD1 (6 bases). Germline CDR1 MDHEN, CDR2 SYDVKM. CDR3 length equals 15 residues. The V end was cut by 7 bases, the J end by 1 base, with 16 bases between. The CDR3 DNA reads as TGTGCCAGCACCTCCCTATGGGACAAGAACACTGAAGCTTTCTTT. Its protein is CASTSLWDKNTEAFF.

J is TRBJ2-1 and V is TRBV5-1; D might be TRBD2 (6 bases). The V end was cut by 5 bases, the J end by 2 bases, with 17 bases between. Germline V CDR1 and CDR2: SGHRS, YFSETQ. This CDR3 is 16 amino acids long. This chain's CDR3 is CASRSHGGLAYNEQFF. DNA of the CDR3: TGCGCCAGCAGGTCTCACGGGGGATTAGCCTACAATGAGCAGTTCTTC.

This clonotype was picked up many times. The chain couples TRBV11-1 to TRBJ1-1; no firm D call. The CDR3 is made up of 13 amino acids. V lost 2 bases, J lost 5 bases, and 9 bases lay in between. Germline CDR1 SGHAT, CDR2 FQDESV (reference sequence). CDR3 amino acids: CASSLSRGTEAFF. The CDR3 coding sequence is TGTGCCAGCAGCTTATCCCGAGGGACTGAAGCTTTCTTT.

There are many counts of this clonotype. The chain is built from TRBV28 and TRBJ1-4; 7 bases line up with TRBD1. Germline trimming cut 7 bases from V and 8 bases from J; bases unmatched to any gene: 10. The CDR3 loop spans 14 amino acids. Per germline, CDR1 MDHEN and CDR2 SYDVKM. CDR3 bases: TGTGCCAGCACCTCTACAGGGGAGGGGGAAAAACTGTTTTTT. It codes for CASTSTGEGEKLFF.

The genes are TRBV28 and TRBJ2-5; 12 nucleotides line up with TRBD1. Germline V lookup: CDR1 MDHEN, CDR2 SYDVKM. The CDR3 is 15 residues long. The ends lost 2 bases at V and 13 bases at J; junction bases unmatched: 11. This chain's CDR3 is CASSLAGTGGESGYF. The CDR3 nucleotides are TGTGCCAGCAGTTTAGCCGGGACAGGGGGCGAAAGTGGGTACTTC.

In this sample, this clonotype turned up many times. The J gene is TRBJ1-5, the V gene TRBV7-2, with D maybe TRBD1 (5 bases). In germline, CDR1 is SGHTA, CDR2 FQGNSA. V lost 1 base, J lost 9 bases, and 13 bases lay in between. This CDR3 has 14 residues. CDR3 protein: CASSLVRDERPQHF. DNA of the CDR3: TGTGCCAGCAGCTTAGTGAGGGACGAAAGGCCCCAGCATTTT.

This clonotype was seen many times. This chain uses TRBV7-2 with TRBJ2-3; D tentatively fits TRBD1 or TRBD2 (6 bases each). Germline V gene sequence: CDR1 SGHTA, CDR2 FQGNSA. This CDR3 is built from 16 residues. V lost 1 base and J 2 bases, leaving 13 bases between the germline ends. CDR3 coding DNA: TGTGCCAGCAGCTTAGGTCTGGGGGGCTTCACAGATACGCAGTATTTT. It translates to CASSLGLGGFTDTQYF.

This clonotype was detected only a few times. CDR3 DNA: TGTGCCAGCAGCTTATCTAGTGCATATGGCTACACCTTC. Translated, it gives CASSLSSAYGYTF. The V gene is TRBV7-9, the J gene TRBJ1-2; D not certain. V was trimmed by 2 bases and J by 5 bases, leaving 9 bases between them. Germline lookup yields CDR1 SEHNR and CDR2 FQNEAQ (reference sequence). This CDR3 contains 13 residues.

This clonotype was picked up many times. The V call is TRBV6-2 or TRBV6-3, the J call TRBJ2-7; 10 bases fit TRBD2. Germline V lookup: CDR1 MNHEY, CDR2 SVGEGT. Trimming at V came to 0 bases and at J to 2 bases, leaving 22 bases not matched to a gene. There are 22 residues in the CDR3. The CDR3 DNA sequence: TGTGCCAGCAGTTACTCGATGGACAGGGCTGATCGTCTAGCGGGAGTGCCCTACGAGCAGTACTTC. This encodes CASSYSMDRADRLAGVPYEQYF.

This clonotype was detected a few times. V usage is TRBV2 and J usage is TRBJ1-1, with 10 nucleotides matching TRBD1. This CDR3 has 17 residues. Germline V gene data show CDR1 as SNHLY and CDR2 as FYNNEI. J lost 5 bases, V lost 5 bases, and 14 bases had no gene match. CDR3 amino acids: CASSPTTGGRFKTEAFF. The CDR3 DNA reads as TGTGCCAGCAGTCCGACGACAGGGGGCAGGTTTAAGACTGAAGCTTTCTTT.

This clonotype showed up many times. The DNA of the CDR3 is TGTGCCAGCAGTCCCTCCCAGGGAAACTATGGCTACACCTTC. It codes for CASSPSQGNYGYTF. V and J are TRBV11-2 and TRBJ1-2; a possible D gene is TRBD1 (5 bases). This CDR3 has 14 residues. Trimming removed 6 bases at V and 2 bases at J, with 13 bases between. Germline loops: CDR1 SGHAT, CDR2 FQNNGV.